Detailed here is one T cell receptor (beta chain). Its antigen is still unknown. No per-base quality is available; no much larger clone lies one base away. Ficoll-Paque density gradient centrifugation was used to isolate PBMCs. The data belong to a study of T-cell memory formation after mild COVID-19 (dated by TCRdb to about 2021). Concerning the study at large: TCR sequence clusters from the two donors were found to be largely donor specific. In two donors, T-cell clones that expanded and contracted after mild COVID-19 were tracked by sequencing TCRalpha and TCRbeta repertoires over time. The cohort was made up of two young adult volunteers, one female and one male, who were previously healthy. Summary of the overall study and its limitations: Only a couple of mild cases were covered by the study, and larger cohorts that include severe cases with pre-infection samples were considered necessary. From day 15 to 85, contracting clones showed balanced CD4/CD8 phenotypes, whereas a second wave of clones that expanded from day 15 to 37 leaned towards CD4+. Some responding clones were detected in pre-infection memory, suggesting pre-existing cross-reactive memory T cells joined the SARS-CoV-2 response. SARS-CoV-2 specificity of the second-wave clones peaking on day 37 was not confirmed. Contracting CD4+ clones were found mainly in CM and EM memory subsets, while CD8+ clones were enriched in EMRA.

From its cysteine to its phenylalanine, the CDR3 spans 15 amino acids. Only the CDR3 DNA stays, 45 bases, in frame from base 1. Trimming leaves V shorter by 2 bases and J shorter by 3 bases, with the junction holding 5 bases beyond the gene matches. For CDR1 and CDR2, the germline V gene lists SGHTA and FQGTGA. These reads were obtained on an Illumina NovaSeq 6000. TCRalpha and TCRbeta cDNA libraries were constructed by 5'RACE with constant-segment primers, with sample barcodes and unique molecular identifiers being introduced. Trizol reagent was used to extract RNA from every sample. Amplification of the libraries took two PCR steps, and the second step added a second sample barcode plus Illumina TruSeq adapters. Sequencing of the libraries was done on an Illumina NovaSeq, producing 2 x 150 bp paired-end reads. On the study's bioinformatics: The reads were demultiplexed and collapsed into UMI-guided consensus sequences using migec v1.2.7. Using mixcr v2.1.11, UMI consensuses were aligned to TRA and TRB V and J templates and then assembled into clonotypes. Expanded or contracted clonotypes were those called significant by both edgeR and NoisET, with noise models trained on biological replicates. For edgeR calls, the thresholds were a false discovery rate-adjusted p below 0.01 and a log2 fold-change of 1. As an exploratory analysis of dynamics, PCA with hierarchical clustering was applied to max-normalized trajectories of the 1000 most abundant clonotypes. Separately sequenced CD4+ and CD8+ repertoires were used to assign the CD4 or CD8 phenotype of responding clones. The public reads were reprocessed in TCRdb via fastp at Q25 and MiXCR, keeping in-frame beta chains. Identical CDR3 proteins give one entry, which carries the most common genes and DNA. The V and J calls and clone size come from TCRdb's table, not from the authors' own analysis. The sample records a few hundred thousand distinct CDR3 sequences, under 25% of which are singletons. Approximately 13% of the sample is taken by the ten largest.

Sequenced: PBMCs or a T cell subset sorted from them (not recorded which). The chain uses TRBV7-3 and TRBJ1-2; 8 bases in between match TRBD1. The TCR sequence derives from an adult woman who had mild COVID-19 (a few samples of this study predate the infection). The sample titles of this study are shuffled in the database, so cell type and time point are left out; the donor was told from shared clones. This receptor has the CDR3 CASSLSGTGHYGYTF. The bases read TGTGCCAGCAGCTTATCAGGGACAGGCCACTATGGCTACACCTTC.